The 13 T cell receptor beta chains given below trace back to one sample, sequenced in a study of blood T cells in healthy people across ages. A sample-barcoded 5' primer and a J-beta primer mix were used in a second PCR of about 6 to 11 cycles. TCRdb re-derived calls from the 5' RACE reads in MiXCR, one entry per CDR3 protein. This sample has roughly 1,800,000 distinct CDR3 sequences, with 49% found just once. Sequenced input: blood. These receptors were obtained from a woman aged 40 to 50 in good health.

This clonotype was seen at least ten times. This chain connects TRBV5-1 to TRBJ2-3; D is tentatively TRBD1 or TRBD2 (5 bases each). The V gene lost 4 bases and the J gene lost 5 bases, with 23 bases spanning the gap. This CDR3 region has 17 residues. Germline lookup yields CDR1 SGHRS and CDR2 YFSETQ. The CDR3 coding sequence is TGCGCCAGCAGCCACTACACGGAGTTGGGGGAGCGAGATACGCAGTATTTT. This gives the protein CASSHYTELGERDTQYF.

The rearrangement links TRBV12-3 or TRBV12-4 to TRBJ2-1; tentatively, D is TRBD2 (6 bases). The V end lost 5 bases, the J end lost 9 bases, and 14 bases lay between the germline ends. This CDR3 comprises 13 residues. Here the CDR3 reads CASSARTGGEQFF. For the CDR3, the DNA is TGTGCCAGCAGTGCCAGGACCGGGGGTGAGCAGTTCTTC.

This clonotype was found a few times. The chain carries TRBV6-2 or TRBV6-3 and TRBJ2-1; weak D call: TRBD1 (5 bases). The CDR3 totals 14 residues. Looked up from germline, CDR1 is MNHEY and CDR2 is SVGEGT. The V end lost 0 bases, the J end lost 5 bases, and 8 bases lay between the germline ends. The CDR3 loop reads CASSYSGLHNEQFF. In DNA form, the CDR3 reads TGTGCCAGCAGTTACTCGGGGCTTCACAATGAGCAGTTCTTC.

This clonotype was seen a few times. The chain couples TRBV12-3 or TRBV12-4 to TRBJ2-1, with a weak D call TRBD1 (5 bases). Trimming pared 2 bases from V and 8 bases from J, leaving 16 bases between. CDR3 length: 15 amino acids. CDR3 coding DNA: TGTGCCAGCAGTTTAAGCCCCTCTAGGGGCGATGAGCAGTTCTTC. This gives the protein CASSLSPSRGDEQFF.

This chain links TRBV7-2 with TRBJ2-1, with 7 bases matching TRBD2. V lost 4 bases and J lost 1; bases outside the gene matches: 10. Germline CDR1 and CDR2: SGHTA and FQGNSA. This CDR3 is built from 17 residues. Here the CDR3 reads CASSSRGSGQSYNEQFF. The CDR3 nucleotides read TGTGCCAGCAGCTCCCGGGGTAGCGGGCAATCCTACAATGAGCAGTTCTTC.

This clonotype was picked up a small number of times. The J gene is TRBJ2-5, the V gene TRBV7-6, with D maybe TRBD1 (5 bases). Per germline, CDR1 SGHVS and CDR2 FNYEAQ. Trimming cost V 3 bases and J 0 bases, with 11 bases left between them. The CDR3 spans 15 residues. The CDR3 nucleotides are TGTGCCAGCAGCTTTGTGAAGGGGAACCAAGAGACCCAGTACTTC. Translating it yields CASSFVKGNQETQYF.

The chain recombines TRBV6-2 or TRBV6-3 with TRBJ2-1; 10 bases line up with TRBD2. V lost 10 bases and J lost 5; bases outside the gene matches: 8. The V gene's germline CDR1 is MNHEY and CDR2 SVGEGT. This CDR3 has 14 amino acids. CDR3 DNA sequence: TGTGCCACCCGTCTCAGCGGGGGGGACAATGAGCAGTTCTTC. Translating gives CATRLSGGDNEQFF.

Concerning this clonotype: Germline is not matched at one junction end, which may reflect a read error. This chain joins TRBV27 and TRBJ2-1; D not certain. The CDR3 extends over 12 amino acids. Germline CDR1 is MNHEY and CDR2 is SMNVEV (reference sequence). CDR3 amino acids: CASRINRNGQFF. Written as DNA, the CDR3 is TGTGCCAGCAGAATTAACCGCAATGGGCAGTTCTTC.

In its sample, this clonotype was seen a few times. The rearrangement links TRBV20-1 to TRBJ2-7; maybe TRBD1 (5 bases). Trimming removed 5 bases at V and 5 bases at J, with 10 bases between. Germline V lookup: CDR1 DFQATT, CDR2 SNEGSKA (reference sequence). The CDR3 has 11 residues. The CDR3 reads CSAGARNEQYF. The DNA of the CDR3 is TGCAGTGCTGGGGCGAGAAACGAGCAGTACTTC.

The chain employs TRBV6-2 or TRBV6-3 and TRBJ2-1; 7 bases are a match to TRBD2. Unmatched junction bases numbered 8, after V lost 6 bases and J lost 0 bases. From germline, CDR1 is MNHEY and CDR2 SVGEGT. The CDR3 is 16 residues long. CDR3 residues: CASRIGAGRSYNEQFF. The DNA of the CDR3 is TGTGCCAGCAGGATTGGAGCGGGGCGCTCCTACAATGAGCAGTTCTTC.

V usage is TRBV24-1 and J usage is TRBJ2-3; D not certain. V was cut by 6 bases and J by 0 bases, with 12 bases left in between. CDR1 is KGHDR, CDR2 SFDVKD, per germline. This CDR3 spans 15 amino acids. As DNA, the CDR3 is TGTGCCACCAGTCCTAAATCCACCAGCACAGATACGCAGTATTTT. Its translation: CATSPKSTSTDTQYF.

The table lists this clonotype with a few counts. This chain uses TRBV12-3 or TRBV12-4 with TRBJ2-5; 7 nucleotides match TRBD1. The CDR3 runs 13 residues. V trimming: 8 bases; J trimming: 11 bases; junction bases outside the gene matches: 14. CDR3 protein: CASLTTGDSKQYF. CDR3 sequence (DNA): TGTGCCAGCCTAACTACAGGGGATAGCAAGCAGTACTTC.

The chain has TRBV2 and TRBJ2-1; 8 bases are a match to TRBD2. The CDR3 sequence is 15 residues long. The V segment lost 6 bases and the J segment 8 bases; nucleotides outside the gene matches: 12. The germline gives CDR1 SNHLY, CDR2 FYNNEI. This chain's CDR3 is CASRPLAGITYEQFF. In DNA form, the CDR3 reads TGTGCCAGCAGACCCCTAGCGGGTATAACCTATGAGCAGTTCTTC.